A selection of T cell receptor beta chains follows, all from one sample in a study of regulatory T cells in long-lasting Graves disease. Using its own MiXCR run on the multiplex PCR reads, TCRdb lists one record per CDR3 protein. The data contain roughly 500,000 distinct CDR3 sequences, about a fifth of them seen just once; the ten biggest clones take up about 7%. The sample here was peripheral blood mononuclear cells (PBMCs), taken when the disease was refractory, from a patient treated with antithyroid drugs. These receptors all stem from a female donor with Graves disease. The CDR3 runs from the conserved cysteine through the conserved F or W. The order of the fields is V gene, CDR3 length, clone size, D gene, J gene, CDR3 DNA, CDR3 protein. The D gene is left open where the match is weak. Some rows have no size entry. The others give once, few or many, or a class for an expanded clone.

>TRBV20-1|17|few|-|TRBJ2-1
TGCAGTGCTAGTCGTAGGTTCGACTTCTCCCGTTGGAATGAGCAGTTCTTC
CSASRRFDFSRWNEQFF
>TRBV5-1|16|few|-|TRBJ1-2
TGCGCCAGCAGCTTTAGTTCCGGGGGCCGAACCTATGGCTACACCTTC
CASSFSSGGRTYGYTF
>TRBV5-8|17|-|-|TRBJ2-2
TGTGCCAGCAGAACCCTCCCCGGGGTCGGGGGCACCGGGGAGCTGTTTTTT
CASRTLPGVGGTGELFF
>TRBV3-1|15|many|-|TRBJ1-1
TGTGCCAGCGCCGGGGGGACGGCGTCAAACACTGAAGCTTTCTTT
CASAGGTASNTEAFF
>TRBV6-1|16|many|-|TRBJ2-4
TGTGCCAGCAGACCGCCGAGGAGACTAGCCAAAAACATTCAGTACTTC
CASRPPRRLAKNIQYF
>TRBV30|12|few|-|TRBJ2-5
TGTGCCTGGAATAGCCGGGTGAAGACCCAGTACTTC
CAWNSRVKTQYF
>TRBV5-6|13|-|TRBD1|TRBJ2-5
TGTGCCAGCAGCGACGACAGGGTGGAGACCCAGTACTTC
CASSDDRVETQYF
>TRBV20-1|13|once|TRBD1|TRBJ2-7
TGCAGTGCGAGCCGACAGGGGGTCGACGAGCAGTACTTC
CSASRQGVDEQYF
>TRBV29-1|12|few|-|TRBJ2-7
TGCAGCGTTGGGAACACAGGGATTGAGCAGTACTTC
CSVGNTGIEQYF
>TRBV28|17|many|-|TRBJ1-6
TGTGCCAGCAGTGTACCCCTTGGGACGGCAGATAATTCACCCCTCCACTTT
CASSVPLGTADNSPLHF
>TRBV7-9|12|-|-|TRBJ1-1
TGTGCCAGCAGCTTGGGGTTCTTTGAAGCTTTCTTT
CASSLGFFEAFF
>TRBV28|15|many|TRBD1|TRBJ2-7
TGTGCCAGCAGTTTCTCCGGGACAGGGATGCACGAGCAGTACTTC
CASSFSGTGMHEQYF
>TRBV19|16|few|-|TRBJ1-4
TGTGCCAGTAGTAACCTAGGAGAGGGGCGGAATGAAAAACTGTTTTTT
CASSNLGEGRNEKLFF
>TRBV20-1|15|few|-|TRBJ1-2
TGCAGTGCGGAACAACTCAGGGGTTCGGAATATGGCTACACCTTC
CSAEQLRGSEYGYTF
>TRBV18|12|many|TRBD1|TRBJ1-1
TGTGCCAGCTCACCCGACAGGGACGAAGCTTTCTTT
CASSPDRDEAFF
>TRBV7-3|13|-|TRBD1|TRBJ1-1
TGTGCCAGCAGCTGGACCGGGACAGATGAAGCTTTCTTT
CASSWTGTDEAFF
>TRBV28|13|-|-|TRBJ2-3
TGTGCCAGCAGTTCACCGGGACTGCATACGCAGTATTTT
CASSSPGLHTQYF
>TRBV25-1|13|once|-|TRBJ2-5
TGTGCCAGCAGTGAATACCAGCAAGAGACCCAGTACTTC
CASSEYQQETQYF
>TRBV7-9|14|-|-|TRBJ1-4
TGTGCCAGCAGACCCGATAGGAATAATGAAAAACTGTTTTTT
CASRPDRNNEKLFF
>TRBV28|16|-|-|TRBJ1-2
TGTGCCAGCAGTTTGCCGCGCGACTCGTACGCCTATAGCTACGCCTTC
CASSLPRDSYAYSYAF
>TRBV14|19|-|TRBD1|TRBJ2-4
TGTGCCAGCAGCCCAGTCAGGGGGAAAACTGAGATGGCCAAAAACATTCAGTACTTC
CASSPVRGKTEMAKNIQYF
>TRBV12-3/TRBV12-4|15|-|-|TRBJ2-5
TGTGCCAGCAGTTTAAGTTGGCTAGATCATAAGGCGCAGTACTTC
CASSLSWLDHKAQYF
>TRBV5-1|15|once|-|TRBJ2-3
TGCGCCAGCTCATATCAGGGGAGTAGGACAGATACGCAGTATTTT
CASSYQGSRTDTQYF
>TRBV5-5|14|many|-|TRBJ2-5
TGTGCCAGCAGCACCGACCCCTACCAAGAGACCCAGTACTTC
CASSTDPYQETQYF
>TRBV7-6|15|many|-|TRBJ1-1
TGTGCCAGCAGCCAGGGAGTGGGGGGGGACACTGAAGCTTTCTTT
CASSQGVGGDTEAFF
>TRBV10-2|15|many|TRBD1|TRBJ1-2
TGCGCCAGCAGTGAGGGGGGACAGGGGAACTATGGCTACACCTTC
CASSEGGQGNYGYTF
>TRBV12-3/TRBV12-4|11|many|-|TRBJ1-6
TGTGCCAGCAGTTCTTCTTCACCCCTCCACTTT
CASSSSSPLHF
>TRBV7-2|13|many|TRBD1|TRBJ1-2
TGTGCCAGCAGTACGGACAGGAACTATGGCTACACCTTC
CASSTDRNYGYTF
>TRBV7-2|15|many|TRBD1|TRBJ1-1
TGTGCCAGCAGCTTAACCGGGACAGGGTGGACTGAAGCTTTCTTT
CASSLTGTGWTEAFF
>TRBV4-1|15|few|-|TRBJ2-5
TGCGCCAGCAGCCAAGTTCAAGTGGTTCTGGAGACCCAGTACTTC
CASSQVQVVLETQYF
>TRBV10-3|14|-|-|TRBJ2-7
TGTGCCATCAGTTTGGCCCAGGGTTTCTACGAGCGGTACTTC
CAISLAQGFYERYF
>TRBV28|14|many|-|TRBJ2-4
TGTGCCAGCAGTTTGTTGGGGGCCAAAAACATTCAGTACTTC
CASSLLGAKNIQYF